What follows are 21 T cell receptor beta chains derived from one specimen sequenced in a study of cytomegalovirus exposure and HLA in healthy donors (dated by TCRdb to 2016 to 2017). Receptor amplification or capture employed the immunoSEQ multiplex PCR assay. For the multiplex PCR, a mixture combining 60 forward primers for TCR Vbeta segments and 13 reverse primers for TCR Jbeta segments was used. This is the immuneACCESS table as TCRdb keeps it, with only in-frame sequences that have V and J called. A part of the clones is gone; compared with another copy, unresolved V genes explain less than half, and the rest is unexplained. The sample table holds roughly 120,000 clones, of which less than 85% were seen once. The ten largest clones represent 13% of the sample. The specimen was PBMCs. Receptors originate from a man aged 25 to 45 in good health and CMV-seropositive.

The chain uses TRBV4-3 and TRBJ1-3, with D possibly being TRBD1 (6 bases). This CDR3 contains 16 residues. Trimming took 0 bases from V and 2 from J, leaving 11 bases between them. In germline, CDR1 is LGHNA, CDR2 YSLEER. For the CDR3, the DNA is TGCGCCAGCAGCCAAGATACGGCAGGGGCTGGAAACACCATATATTTT. Translating gives CASSQDTAGAGNTIYF.

The V call is TRBV10-3, the J call TRBJ2-1; D possibly corresponds to TRBD2 (5 bases). The CDR3 has 15 amino acids. The V end was cut by 6 bases, the J end by 8 bases, with 20 bases between. Looked up from germline, CDR1 is ENHRY and CDR2 is SYGVKD. For the CDR3, the DNA is TGTGCCATCAGCGCCGGGGAGCGGAGAGGCGATGAGCAGTTCTTC. As protein: CAISAGERRGDEQFF.

Only a few counts were recorded for this clone. The chain links TRBV7-9 to TRBJ2-5; weak D call: TRBD2 (5 bases). Germline CDR1 is SEHNR and CDR2 is FQNEAQ (reference sequence). The ends were cut back, 9 bases at V and 4 bases at J, with 9 bases in the middle. The CDR3 runs 11 residues. In DNA, the CDR3 is TGTGCCAGGGGTGAGGGAGAGACCCAGTACTTC. Protein sequence: CARGEGETQYF.

This clone is a singleton in its sample. The J gene is TRBJ2-5, the V gene TRBV19; no reliable D call. CDR1 and CDR2 (germline): LNHDA, SQIVND (reference sequence). Trimming took 0 bases from V and 5 from J, leaving 7 bases between them. The CDR3 spans 13 residues. This CDR3 is CASSIDVGETQYF. The CDR3 region has the DNA TGTGCCAGTAGTATAGATGTCGGGGAGACCCAGTACTTC. Supplemented by reference TRBV19 and TRBJ2-5, the full variable domain reads DGGITQSPKYLFRKEGQNVTLSCEQNLNHDAMYWYRQDPGQGLRLIYYSQIVNDFQKGDIAEGYSVSREKKESFPLTVTSAQKNPTAFYLCASSIDVGETQYFGPGTRLLVL.

The table lists this clone with a few counts. The V gene is TRBV10-3, the J gene TRBJ1-5; possibly TRBD1 for D (6 bases). The ends were cut back, 11 bases at V and 3 bases at J, with 14 bases in the middle. This CDR3 is built from 13 residues. Germline CDR1 is ENHRY and CDR2 is SYGVKD. CDR3 amino acids: CASKDSHNQPQHF. CDR3 coding DNA: TGTGCCTCGAAGGACAGTCACAATCAGCCCCAGCATTTT.

This clone was seen a few times. The V call is TRBV7-2, the J call TRBJ1-6; 7 bases line up with TRBD1. The CDR3 length is 14 residues. The V gene's germline CDR1 is SGHTA and CDR2 FQGNSA. Trimming removed 0 bases from V and 8 bases from J; junction bases left unmatched: 1. The CDR3 loop is CASSLAGQHSPLHF. DNA for the CDR3: TGTGCCAGCAGCTTAGCGGGACAGCATTCACCCCTCCACTTT.

The chain carries TRBV11-3 and TRBJ1-1, with 7 bases matching TRBD1. Per germline, CDR1 SGHNT and CDR2 YENEEA. The CDR3 is 13 residues long. Trimming removed 5 bases from V and 0 bases from J; junction bases left unmatched: 0. CDR3 in amino acids: CASSQGVNTEAFF. CDR3 in DNA: TGTGCCAGCAGCCAGGGGGTGAACACTGAAGCTTTCTTT.

Only a few counts were recorded for this clone. The CDR3 loop reads CASSPPGRGDGTEAFF. The CDR3, as DNA: TGTGCCAGCTCACCTCCCGGGCGGGGGGATGGCACTGAAGCTTTCTTT. The V call is TRBV18, the J call TRBJ1-1, with D possibly matching TRBD1 (5 bases). Germline V lookup: CDR1 KGHSH, CDR2 LQKENI. Trimming removed 3 bases at V and 4 bases at J, with 18 bases between. This CDR3 is 16 amino acids long.

The rearrangement joins TRBV7-2 to TRBJ2-1, with 7 bases lining up with TRBD1. This CDR3 is 16 amino acids long. Germline CDR1 and CDR2: SGHTA and FQGNSA. V was pared by 5 bases and J by 1 base, with 8 bases of the junction left unmatched. The CDR3 reads CASSTGQRNSYNEQFF. The DNA of the CDR3 is TGTGCCAGCAGCACGGGACAGCGGAATTCCTACAATGAGCAGTTCTTC.

V usage is TRBV6-1 and J usage is TRBJ2-7; D gene uncertain. Germline CDR1 is MNHNS and CDR2 is SASEGT. This CDR3 has 12 residues. Deletions cut 0 bases from V and 3 bases from J, with 3 bases between. DNA of the CDR3: TGTGCCAGCAGTGAAGCCAGCTACGAGCAGTACTTC. It encodes CASSEASYEQYF.

This clone was picked up one time. The V gene is TRBV9, the J gene TRBJ2-7, with D possibly matching TRBD2 (5 bases). CDR1 SGDLS and CDR2 YYNGEE come from the germline V gene. The length of the CDR3 is 13 residues. V was trimmed by 3 bases and J by 8 bases, leaving 15 bases between them. CDR3 in amino acids: CASSEEVSTQQYF. In nucleotides, the CDR3 is TGTGCCAGCAGCGAGGAGGTTTCTACGCAGCAGTACTTC.

This clone turned up a few times. The chain joins TRBV9 to TRBJ2-2; D is perhaps TRBD2 (5 bases). The length of the CDR3 is 15 residues. The germline CDR1 and CDR2 sequences are SGDLS and YYNGEE. Trimming removed 3 bases from V and 2 bases from J, with 11 bases in between. This chain's CDR3 is CASSASGLNTGELFF. As DNA, the CDR3 is TGTGCCAGCAGCGCGTCCGGACTCAACACCGGGGAGCTGTTTTTT.

This clone was counted a few times. V and J are TRBV4-3 and TRBJ1-1; 8 bases are shared with TRBD1. Germline CDR1 is LGHNA and CDR2 is YSLEER. The CDR3 is 16 amino acids. V gave up 4 bases and J gave up 3 bases; unmatched junction bases: 10. The CDR3 loop is CASSPRFDRGDTEAFF. The CDR3 coding sequence is TGCGCCAGCAGCCCGAGGTTCGACAGGGGAGACACTGAAGCTTTCTTT.

V and J are TRBV28 and TRBJ1-1, with 9 bases fitting TRBD1. V lost 1 base and J lost 5; bases outside the gene matches: 11. Germline loops: CDR1 MDHEN, CDR2 SYDVKM. This CDR3 is 17 amino acids long. DNA for the CDR3: TGTGCCAGCAGTTTATTGGGGACAGGGTCCTTGAGAACTGAAGCTTTCTTT. Amino acid sequence: CASSLLGTGSLRTEAFF.

V usage is TRBV5-1 and J usage is TRBJ2-6, with D perhaps TRBD1 (7 bases). Germline-derived CDR1 and CDR2 are SGHRS and YFSETQ. This CDR3 comprises 15 residues. V was pared by 6 bases and J by 3 bases, with 13 bases between. In DNA form, the CDR3 reads TGCGCCAGCACCACAGGGGAGGTTGGGGCCAACGTCCTGACTTTC. Translation: CASTTGEVGANVLTF.

V and J are TRBV30 and TRBJ2-3; 10 bases are a match to TRBD2. The CDR3 runs to 13 residues. Germline assignment: CDR1 GTSNPN and CDR2 SVGIG (reference sequence). J was trimmed by 6 bases and V by 7 bases; bases with no gene match: 7. The CDR3 protein is CASNLAGGDTQYF. As DNA, the CDR3 is TGTGCCTCGAACTTAGCGGGAGGCGATACGCAGTATTTT.

The rearrangement uses TRBV7-2 and TRBJ2-3; 8 positions match TRBD1. With V trimmed by 1 base and J by 8 bases, 8 bases remained unmatched. Looked up from germline, CDR1 is SGHTA and CDR2 is FQGNSA. The CDR3 is 15 amino acids. For the CDR3, the DNA is TGTGCCAGCAGCTTAGAAGCTAGAGGACAGGGTACGCAGTATTTT. Protein product: CASSLEARGQGTQYF.

The CDR3 spells CSVRLHLYGYTF. In DNA form, the CDR3 reads TGCAGCGTCAGGTTACACCTCTATGGCTACACCTTC. This sequence joins TRBV29-1 and TRBJ1-2; D is unclear. The germline V gene has CDR1 SQVTM and CDR2 ANQGSEA. This CDR3 region has 12 residues. V shed 6 bases and J shed 4 bases, with 12 bases lying between them.

Points on this clone: Other DNA sequences within the sample encode an identical CDR3. This rearrangement joins TRBV28 to TRBJ1-2, with a tentative D call TRBD1 (6 bases). Germline CDR1 is MDHEN and CDR2 is SYDVKM. V shed 1 base and J shed 2 bases, with 11 bases lying between them. The CDR3 runs to 15 residues. The CDR3 protein is CASSLSGGPNYGYTF. The CDR3 bases are TGTGCCAGCAGTTTATCTGGGGGCCCCAACTATGGCTACACCTTC.

The rearrangement uses TRBV7-3 and TRBJ1-3, with D possibly TRBD1 on 6 matching bases. This CDR3 has 14 residues. Per germline, CDR1 SGHTA and CDR2 FQGTGA. V was clipped by 5 bases and J by 3 bases, with 11 bases between them. Here the CDR3 reads CASSTTGFGNTIYF. CDR3 DNA: TGTGCCAGCAGCACTACAGGGTTTGGAAACACCATATATTTT.

The gene calls are TRBV10-3 and TRBJ2-7; D might be TRBD1 (6 bases). The CDR3 is made up of 14 amino acids. Trimming left V 3 bases short and J 2 bases short, with 11 bases between. Germline V gene sequence: CDR1 ENHRY, CDR2 SYGVKD. CDR3 region: CAISDRQEAYEQYF. In DNA form, the CDR3 reads TGTGCCATCAGTGACCGACAGGAAGCCTACGAGCAGTACTTC.